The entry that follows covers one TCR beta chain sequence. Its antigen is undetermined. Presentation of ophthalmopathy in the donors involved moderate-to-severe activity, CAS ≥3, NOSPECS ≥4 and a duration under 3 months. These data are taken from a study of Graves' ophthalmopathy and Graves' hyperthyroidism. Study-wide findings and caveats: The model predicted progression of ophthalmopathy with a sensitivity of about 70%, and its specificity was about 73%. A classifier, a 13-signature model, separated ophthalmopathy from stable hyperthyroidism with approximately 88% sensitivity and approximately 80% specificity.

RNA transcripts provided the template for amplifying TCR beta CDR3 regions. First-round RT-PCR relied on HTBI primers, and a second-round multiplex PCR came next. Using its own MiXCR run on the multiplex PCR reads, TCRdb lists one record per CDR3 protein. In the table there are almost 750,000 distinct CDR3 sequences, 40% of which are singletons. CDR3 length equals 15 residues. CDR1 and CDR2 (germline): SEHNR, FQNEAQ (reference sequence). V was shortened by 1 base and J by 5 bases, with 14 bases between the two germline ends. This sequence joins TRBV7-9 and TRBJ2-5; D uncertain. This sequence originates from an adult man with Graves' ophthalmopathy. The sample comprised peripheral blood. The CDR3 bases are TGTGCCAGCAGCTTAGTAAGACCCGCGCCGGAGACCCAGTACTTC. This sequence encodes CASSLVRPAPETQYF.